This T cell receptor beta chain appears in the sequencing data of a study of cytotoxic CD8 clonotypes in ibrutinib-treated CLL. Study outcomes and limitations: Clonality (at baseline) was higher than in age-matched healthy donors and tracked circulating CD8+ T-cell counts.

The CDR3 runs 12 residues. Trimming shortened V by 6 bases and J by 7 bases, and 13 bases separated the two germline ends. CDR1 and CDR2 from the germline V gene are SEHNR and FQNEAQ (reference sequence). Concerning this clone itself: Its antigen is currently unknown.

Here immunoSEQ multiplex PCR was the method, and the copy in TCRdb shows in-frame clones only, minus some. The repertoire holds over 70,000 clones, with roughly 80% as singletons. Approximately 1.9 micrograms of genomic DNA came from cryopreserved PBMCs for TCR beta libraries. Sequenced material: PBMCs, taken after 12 months of ibrutinib treatment. The rearrangement joins TRBV7-9 to TRBJ2-7, with D maybe TRBD1 (6 bases). The TCR comes from a human donor with chronic lymphocytic leukemia. For the CDR3, the DNA is TGTGCCAGCAGACAAACAGGGCTAGAGCAGTACTTC. It yields the protein CASRQTGLEQYF.